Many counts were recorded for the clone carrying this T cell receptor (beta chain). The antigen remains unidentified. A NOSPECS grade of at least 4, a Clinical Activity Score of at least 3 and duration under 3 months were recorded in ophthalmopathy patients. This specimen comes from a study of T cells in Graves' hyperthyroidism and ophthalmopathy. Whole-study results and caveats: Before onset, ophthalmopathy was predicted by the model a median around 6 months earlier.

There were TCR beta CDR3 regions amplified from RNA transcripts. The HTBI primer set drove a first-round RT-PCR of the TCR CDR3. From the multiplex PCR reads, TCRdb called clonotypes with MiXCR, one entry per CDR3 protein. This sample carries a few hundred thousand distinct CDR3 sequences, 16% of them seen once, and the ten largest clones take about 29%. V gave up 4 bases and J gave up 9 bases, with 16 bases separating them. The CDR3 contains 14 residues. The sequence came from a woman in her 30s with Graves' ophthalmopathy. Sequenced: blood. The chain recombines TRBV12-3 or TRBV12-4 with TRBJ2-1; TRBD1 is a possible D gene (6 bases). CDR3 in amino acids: CASSSLDQGPEQFF. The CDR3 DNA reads TGTGCCAGCAGTTCCCTCGATCAGGGGCCTGAGCAGTTCTTC.